These 32 T cell receptor beta chains were all obtained from the same sample, sequenced in a study of blood T cells in healthy people across ages. Through a sample-barcoded 5' primer and a J-beta primer mix, a second PCR was run for roughly 7 to 11 cycles. TCRdb reprocessed the 5' RACE reads via MiXCR and lists one record per CDR3 protein. This sample yields about 1 million distinct CDR3 sequences, of which over 35% are seen a single time; 15% to 20% belongs to the top ten. The sample consisted of blood. The receptors stem from a woman aged 60-70 years in good health.

This clonotype was counted a few times. This chain connects TRBV2 to TRBJ2-3; TRBD1 aligns across 12 bases. Germline CDR1 reads SNHLY; CDR2 reads FYNNEI. The CDR3 is 15 amino acids. With V trimmed by 5 bases and J by 5 bases, 5 bases remained unmatched. The CDR3 DNA reads TGTGCCAGCAGTACCGGGACAGGGGGCAAAGATACGCAGTATTTT. Amino acids: CASSTGTGGKDTQYF.

CDR3 residues: CSARDDGDTQYF. In DNA form, the CDR3 reads TGCAGTGCTAGAGATGACGGAGATACGCAGTATTTT. The J gene is TRBJ2-3, the V gene TRBV20-1; D is unresolved. Germline loops: CDR1 DFQATT, CDR2 SNEGSKA (reference sequence). The ends were cut back, 0 bases at V and 5 bases at J, with 6 bases in the middle. This CDR3 is 12 amino acids long.

The chain employs TRBV7-8 and TRBJ2-5, with D possibly TRBD1 on 5 matching bases. CDR1 is SGHVS, CDR2 FQNEAQ, per germline. This CDR3 spans 14 amino acids. Deletions cut 1 base from V and 9 bases from J, with 15 bases between. The CDR3 coding sequence is TGTGCCAGCAGCTTAGACCCAAAAGGGGAATCCCAGTACTTC. Translation: CASSLDPKGESQYF.

With respect to this clonotype: It may be a read error: a sequence one base away is much more abundant. The gene calls are TRBV3-1 and TRBJ1-2; D uncertain. Germline lookup yields CDR1 LGHDT and CDR2 YNNKEL (reference sequence). The CDR3 runs 14 residues. In DNA, the CDR3 is TGTGCCAGGAGCCCTTTCGGACTGACCTATGGCTACACCTTC. Translation: CARSPFGLTYGYTF.

About this clonotype itself: Given a much more abundant clone one base away, this may be a read error. V and J are TRBV7-9 and TRBJ2-7, with TRBD2 identical over 8 bases. With 3 bases clipped from V and 1 base from J, the junction kept 2 bases outside the gene matches. The CDR3 is made up of 14 amino acids. From germline, CDR1 is SEHNR and CDR2 FQNEAQ (reference sequence). CDR3 coding DNA: TGTGCCAGCAGCTTGACTAGCGAATCCTACGAGCAGTACTTC. Translating gives CASSLTSESYEQYF.

This clonotype has a handful of counts. V and J are TRBV7-8 and TRBJ2-1; 10 bases match TRBD2. CDR1 is SGHVS and CDR2 is FQNEAQ in the germline V gene. J gave up 7 bases and V 4 bases, and 4 bases lay outside the gene matches. The CDR3 is 14 amino acids. CDR3 DNA: TGTGCCAGCAGCTCGCTGACTAGCGGGAATGAGCAGTTCTTC. The encoded protein is CASSSLTSGNEQFF.

The V call is TRBV25-1, the J call TRBJ2-1; the match to TRBD2 covers 13 bases. This CDR3 has 15 residues. Germline-derived CDR1 and CDR2 are MGHDK and SYGVNS. Trimming cost V 8 bases and J 7 bases; bases outside gene matches: 8. As DNA, the CDR3 is TGTGCCAGCCAGATACTAGCGGGAGGGGGAAATGAGCAGTTCTTC. Translating gives CASQILAGGGNEQFF. The full variable domain, in which reference TRBV25-1 and TRBJ2-1 provide the parts outside the CDR3, is EADIYQTPRYLVIGTGKKITLECSQTMGHDKMYWYQQDPGMELHLIHYSYGVNSTEKGDLSSESTVSRIRTEHFPLTLESARPSHTSQYLCASQILAGGGNEQFFGPGTRLTVL.

This chain uses TRBV7-6 with TRBJ2-1; TRBD2 agrees at 10 bases. CDR1 is SGHVS and CDR2 is FNYEAQ in the germline V gene. The CDR3 consists of 20 residues. V shed 1 base and J 6 bases; nucleotides not matched to a gene: 18. The CDR3 sequence is CASSLGITPAGGPRVNEQFF. The CDR3, as DNA: TGTGCCAGCAGCTTAGGGATTACGCCAGCGGGAGGGCCTCGGGTCAATGAGCAGTTCTTC.

This clonotype was counted only a few times. The chain uses TRBV9 and TRBJ2-3, with 8 bases that match TRBD2. V lost 0 bases and J lost 5; bases outside the gene matches: 11. Germline loops: CDR1 SGDLS, CDR2 YYNGEE. CDR3 length equals 17 residues. The DNA for the CDR3 is TGTGCCAGCAGCGTAGGGGCTCTGGCGGGAGGTAGAGATACGCAGTATTTT. Protein sequence: CASSVGALAGGRDTQYF.

The chain links TRBV29-1 to TRBJ2-4, with D unresolved. Matching the DNA end better, TRBJ2-5 makes the J call doubtful. Germline V gene sequence: CDR1 SQVTM, CDR2 ANQGSEA. The length of the CDR3 is 13 residues. CDR3 coding DNA: TGCAGCGTTGCGCCCCGCCTTGGGGAGACCCAGTACTTC. Protein sequence: CSVAPRLGETQYF.

V gene TRBV27 combines with J gene TRBJ1-2; TRBD1 agrees at 8 bases. Trimming at V came to 0 bases and at J to 7 bases, leaving 7 bases not matched to a gene. Looked up from germline, CDR1 is MNHEY and CDR2 is SMNVEV (reference sequence). The CDR3 contains 15 residues. The CDR3 protein is CASSLSGRGRSGYTF. CDR3 DNA: TGTGCCAGCAGTTTATCAGGCAGGGGGCGGTCTGGCTACACCTTC.

This clonotype appeared a few times. The chain employs TRBV27 and TRBJ1-6; D gene unclear. There are 14 residues in the CDR3. CDR1 is MNHEY, CDR2 SMNVEV, per germline (reference sequence). The V end was cut by 4 bases, the J end by 7 bases, with 11 bases between. DNA for the CDR3: TGTGCCAGCAGTTCCAGAGGACTAAATTCACCCCTCCACTTT. Its protein product is CASSSRGLNSPLHF.

This clonotype was recorded a few times. The chain links TRBV3-1 to TRBJ2-5; tentatively, D is TRBD1 (6 bases). This CDR3 contains 15 residues. CDR1 LGHDT and CDR2 YNNKEL come from the germline V gene (reference sequence). V shed 5 bases and J shed 2 bases, with 15 bases lying between them. In DNA, the CDR3 is TGTGCCAGCAGCACCCGGACAAGGGGGCAAGAGACCCAGTACTTC. Protein product: CASSTRTRGQETQYF.

The genes are TRBV14 and TRBJ1-2; TRBD1 matches at 7 bases. This CDR3 has 14 amino acids. The V segment lost 4 bases and the J segment 8 bases; nucleotides outside the gene matches: 10. The germline gives CDR1 SGHDN, CDR2 FVKESK. In DNA form, the CDR3 reads TGTGCCAGCAGCCGACAGGGCGTCAGGATGGGCTACACCTTC. Its translation is CASSRQGVRMGYTF.

The V gene is TRBV6-2 or TRBV6-3, the J gene TRBJ1-5, with D unclear. V shed 5 bases and J shed 4 bases, with 6 bases lying between them. Germline V lookup: CDR1 MNHEY, CDR2 SVGEGT. The CDR3 runs to 12 residues. CDR3 DNA: TGTGCCAGCAGTCACAGAAATCAGCCCCAGCATTTT. This gives the protein CASSHRNQPQHF.

V gene TRBV12-3 or TRBV12-4 combines with J gene TRBJ1-4; D remains ambiguous. The CDR3 spans 16 residues. V was shortened by 5 bases and J by 3 bases, with 16 bases between the two germline ends. CDR3 sequence: CASSPQEARPNEKLFF. In DNA form, the CDR3 reads TGTGCCAGCAGTCCGCAGGAGGCTCGCCCTAATGAAAAACTGTTTTTT.

There are a few counts of this clonotype. V usage is TRBV6-5 and J usage is TRBJ2-7; 8 nucleotides agree with TRBD2. V lost 2 bases, J lost 3 bases, and 6 bases stayed unmatched. CDR3 length equals 15 residues. CDR1 is MNHEY and CDR2 is SVGAGI in the germline V gene. The CDR3 region has the DNA TGTGCCAGCAGTTACGAAGCGGGAGTGGACTACGAGCAGTACTTC. This translates into CASSYEAGVDYEQYF.

The V gene is TRBV14, the J gene TRBJ2-5; possibly TRBD1 for D (6 bases). The end of the DNA aligns better with TRBJ2-7, so the J call may be wrong. This CDR3 spans 13 amino acids. Germline V gives CDR1 SGHDN, CDR2 FVKESK. The CDR3 here is CASSQGQGSEQYF. DNA of the CDR3: TGTGCCAGCAGCCAGGGCCAGGGGAGCGAGCAGTACTTC.

This clonotype was found a few times. This chain connects TRBV20-1 to TRBJ1-6; maybe TRBD1 (5 bases). V was pared by 2 bases and J by 7 bases, with 12 bases between. The CDR3 extends over 14 amino acids. Per germline, CDR1 DFQATT and CDR2 SNEGSKA (reference sequence). This chain's CDR3 is CSARRLGTNSPLHF. Here the CDR3 DNA reads TGCAGTGCTAGACGGCTGGGGACCAATTCACCCCTCCACTTT.

The CDR3 DNA reads TGTGCCAGCAGTCTACTGAGCTCCTACGAGCAGTACTTC. It specifies CASSLLSSYEQYF. The chain combines TRBV27 with TRBJ2-7; D is unresolved. Germline assignment: CDR1 MNHEY and CDR2 SMNVEV (reference sequence). Trimming pared 5 bases from V and 0 bases from J, leaving 8 bases between. CDR3 length: 13 amino acids.

This rearrangement joins TRBV18 to TRBJ1-5, with D possibly TRBD1 on 5 matching bases. The CDR3 spans 13 residues. The V gene lost 1 base and the J gene lost 5 bases, with 6 bases spanning the gap. Germline V gene sequence: CDR1 KGHSH, CDR2 LQKENI. CDR3 residues: CASSPQQDQPQHF. The CDR3 coding sequence is TGTGCCAGCTCACCACAACAGGATCAGCCCCAGCATTTT.

V gene TRBV29-1 combines with J gene TRBJ2-3; a possible D gene is TRBD2 (6 bases). CDR3 length equals 14 residues. V lost 8 bases, J lost 2 bases, and 17 bases lay in between. CDR1 and CDR2 from the germline V gene are SQVTM and ANQGSEA. CDR3 loop: CSLSWGVNTDTQYF. As DNA, the CDR3 is TGCAGCCTATCCTGGGGGGTTAACACAGATACGCAGTATTTT.

The CDR3 is CASSLRSYNYNEQYF. The CDR3 region has the DNA TGTGCCAGCAGCTTGAGGTCGTATAACTACAATGAGCAGTACTTC. The chain couples TRBV5-6 to TRBJ2-7; no firm D call. Germline V gene sequence: CDR1 SGHDT, CDR2 YYEEEE. CDR3 size: 15 residues. The V gene lost 1 base and the J gene lost 7 bases, with 18 bases spanning the gap.

The rearrangement links TRBV11-2 to TRBJ2-5; no firm D call. The J call may be mistaken, given a closer DNA end match to TRBJ2-7. CDR1 and CDR2 (germline): SGHAT, FQNNGV. This CDR3 contains 18 residues. In DNA, the CDR3 is TGTGCCAGCAGCTTAGACCTTGAGCCCACTGGACGAAGCTACGAGCAGTACTTC. Its translation is CASSLDLEPTGRSYEQYF.

The chain couples TRBV6-6 to TRBJ2-5, with D possibly being TRBD1 or TRBD2 (5 bases each). Germline CDR1 MNHNY, CDR2 SVGAGI (reference sequence). The CDR3 extends over 12 amino acids. Trimming shortened V by 6 bases and J by 11 bases, and 16 bases separated the two germline ends. CDR3 DNA: TGTGCCAGCAGGCGAGGGGATTCGGTGCAGTACTTC. This codes for CASRRGDSVQYF.

This clonotype was observed at least ten times. The gene calls are TRBV12-3 or TRBV12-4 and TRBJ2-7; no reliable D call. The germline V and J ends were trimmed by 2 bases and 1 base, with 9 bases remaining between them. This CDR3 region has 14 residues. CDR3 region: CASSLTHPSYEQYF. DNA of the CDR3: TGTGCCAGCAGTTTAACGCATCCGTCCTACGAGCAGTACTTC.

The chain carries TRBV10-2 and TRBJ2-1; no definite D call. Germline CDR1 reads WSHSY; CDR2 reads SAAADI. The CDR3 runs to 12 residues. V lost 4 bases and J lost 8, with 9 bases in between. CDR3 loop: CASSVNTHEQFF. CDR3 sequence (DNA): TGCGCCAGCAGTGTTAACACCCATGAGCAGTTCTTC.

This chain uses TRBV28 with TRBJ2-1; 8 positions match TRBD1. The CDR3 covers 14 residues. CDR1 is MDHEN and CDR2 is SYDVKM in the germline V gene. V gave up 8 bases and J gave up 3 bases; unmatched junction bases: 6. In nucleotides, the CDR3 is TGTGCCAGCTCAACAGGGGGAGGCTACAATGAGCAGTTCTTC. It specifies CASSTGGGYNEQFF. Supplemented by reference TRBV28 and TRBJ2-1, the full variable domain reads DVKVTQSSRYLVKRTGEKVFLECVQDMDHENMFWYRQDPGLGLRLIYFSYDVKMKEKGDIPEGYSVSREKKERFSLILESASTNQTSMYLCASSTGGGYNEQFFGPGTRLTVL.

The chain uses TRBV4-2 and TRBJ2-5; 13 bases agree with TRBD2. V trimming: 0 bases; J trimming: 5 bases; junction bases outside the gene matches: 3. Germline CDR1 and CDR2: LGHNA and YNFKEQ. CDR3 length equals 16 residues. CDR3 in amino acids: CASSQDGTSGKETQYF. The CDR3 DNA reads as TGTGCCAGCAGCCAAGATGGGACTAGCGGGAAGGAGACCCAGTACTTC.

The gene calls are TRBV4-2 and TRBJ1-4; the D gene is possibly TRBD1 (5 bases). This CDR3 contains 16 residues. The V end was cut by 2 bases, the J end by 2 bases, with 12 bases between. Germline V gene lookup returns CDR1 LGHNA and CDR2 YNFKEQ. The CDR3 sequence is CASSQTAGLTNEKLFF. Written as DNA, the CDR3 is TGTGCCAGCAGCCAAACGGCGGGACTTACTAATGAAAAACTGTTTTTT.

The chain joins TRBV9 to TRBJ2-7, with a possible D match to TRBD2 (6 bases). Germline values: CDR1 SGDLS, CDR2 YYNGEE. The CDR3 spans 15 residues. V lost 0 bases and J 3 bases, leaving 13 bases between the germline ends. This chain's CDR3 is CASSVGLEQRYEQYF. Here the CDR3 DNA reads TGTGCCAGCAGCGTAGGACTAGAACAGCGCTACGAGCAGTACTTC.

V and J are TRBV20-1 and TRBJ2-7; D is unclear. V lost 0 bases and J lost 6, with 6 bases in between. This CDR3 comprises 11 residues. CDR1 DFQATT and CDR2 SNEGSKA come from the germline V gene (reference sequence). The DNA for the CDR3 is TGCAGTGCTAGAGAAGCTGGCGAGCAGTACTTC. It encodes CSAREAGEQYF.